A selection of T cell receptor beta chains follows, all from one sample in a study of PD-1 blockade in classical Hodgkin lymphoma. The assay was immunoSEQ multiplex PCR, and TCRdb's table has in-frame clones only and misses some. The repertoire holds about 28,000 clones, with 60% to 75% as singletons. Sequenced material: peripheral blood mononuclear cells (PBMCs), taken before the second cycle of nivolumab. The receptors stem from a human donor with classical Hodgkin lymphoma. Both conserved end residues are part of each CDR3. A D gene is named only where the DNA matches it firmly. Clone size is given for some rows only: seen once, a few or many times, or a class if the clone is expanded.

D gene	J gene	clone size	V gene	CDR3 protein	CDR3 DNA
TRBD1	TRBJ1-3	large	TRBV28	CASKRDSSGNTIYF	TGTGCCAGCAAGAGGGACAGCTCTGGAAACACCATATATTTT
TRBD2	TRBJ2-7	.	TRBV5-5	CASSLGLAGELYEQYF	TGTGCCAGCAGCCTGGGACTAGCGGGAGAGTTGTACGAGCAGTACTTC
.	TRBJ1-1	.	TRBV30	CAWSSRPMNTEAFF	TGTGCCTGGAGTTCCCGGCCGATGAACACTGAAGCTTTCTTT
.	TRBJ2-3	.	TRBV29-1	CSVWLGTLTDTQYF	TGCAGCGTTTGGCTAGGGACACTCACAGATACGCAGTATTTT
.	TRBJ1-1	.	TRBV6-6	CASSKNRMVGEAFF	TGTGCCAGCAGTAAAAACAGGATGGTAGGTGAAGCTTTCTTT
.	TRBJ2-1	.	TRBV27	CASSFGRHEQFF	TGTGCCAGCAGTTTTGGGCGCCATGAGCAGTTCTTC
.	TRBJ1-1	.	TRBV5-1	CASSTNTGLNTEAFF	TGCGCCAGCAGCACAAACACAGGTCTGAACACTGAAGCTTTCTTT
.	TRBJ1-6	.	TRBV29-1	CSVESQINSPLHF	TGCAGCGTTGAAAGTCAGATTAATTCACCCCTCCACTTT
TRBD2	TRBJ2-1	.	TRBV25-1	CASSETGRTSGLNEQFF	TGTGCCAGCAGTGAGACAGGCCGGACTAGCGGACTCAATGAGCAGTTCTTC
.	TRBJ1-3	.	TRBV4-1	CASSRRGEGQGLISGNTIYF	TGCGCCAGCAGCCGTAGAGGGGAGGGCCAGGGATTGATTTCTGGAAACACCATATATTTT
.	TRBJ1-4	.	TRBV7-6	CASSLDAGWGKLFF	TGTGCCAGCAGCTTAGACGCAGGATGGGGAAAACTGTTTTTT
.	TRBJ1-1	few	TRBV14	CASSPAGALNTEAFF	TGTGCCAGCAGCCCCGCGGGGGCGCTGAACACTGAAGCTTTCTTT
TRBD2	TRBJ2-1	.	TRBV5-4	CASSLASGSVNEQFF	TGTGCCAGCAGCTTGGCTAGCGGGAGTGTAAATGAGCAGTTCTTC
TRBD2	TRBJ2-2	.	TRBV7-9	CASSLAGLNTGELFF	TGTGCCAGCAGCCTAGCGGGGCTGAACACCGGGGAGCTGTTTTTT
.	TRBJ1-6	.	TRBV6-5	CASSYQRGYSPLHF	TGTGCCAGCAGCTACCAAAGGGGTTATTCACCCCTCCACTTT
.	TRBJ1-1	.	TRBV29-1	CSALGGHTGFF	TGCAGCGCCCTGGGAGGACATACGGGTTTCTTT
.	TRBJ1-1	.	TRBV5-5	CASSLGQGAENTEAFF	TGTGCCAGCAGCTTGGGGCAGGGCGCAGAGAACACTGAAGCTTTCTTT
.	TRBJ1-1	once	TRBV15	CATSRPQGKNTEAFF	TGTGCCACCAGCAGACCACAGGGAAAGAACACTGAAGCTTTCTTT
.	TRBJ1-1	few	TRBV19	CASSYLGRGAEAFF	TGTGCCAGTAGCTACCTAGGGAGAGGGGCTGAAGCTTTCTTT
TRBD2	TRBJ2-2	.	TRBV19	CASSSLRQGLAGAPGELFF	TGTGCCAGTAGTAGCCTGAGACAGGGGCTAGCGGGAGCTCCTGGGGAGCTGTTTTTT
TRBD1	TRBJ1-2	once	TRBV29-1	CSVGQGRDGYTF	TGCAGCGTGGGACAGGGGAGAGATGGCTACACCTTC
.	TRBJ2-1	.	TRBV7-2	CASSHGTHSYNEQFF	TGCGCCAGCAGCCACGGGACTCATTCCTACAATGAGCAGTTCTTC
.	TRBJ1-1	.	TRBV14	CASSQTLAATEAFF	TGTGCCAGCAGCCAAACTCTGGCAGCCACTGAAGCTTTCTTT
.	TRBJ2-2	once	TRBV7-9	CASRRDTTTGELFF	TGTGCCAGCAGAAGGGACACCACCACTGGGGAGCTGTTTTTT
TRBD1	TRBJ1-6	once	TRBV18	CASSLGQVPGLAGSPLHF	TGTGCCAGCTCACTCGGACAGGTCCCCGGCCTCGCGGGGTCACCCCTCCACTTT
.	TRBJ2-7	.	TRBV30	CAWKGLGLAHSYEQYF	TGTGCCTGGAAGGGCCTGGGGCTAGCGCACTCCTACGAGCAGTACTTC
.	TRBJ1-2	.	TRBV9	CASSQTPVAVDGYTF	TGTGCCAGCAGCCAAACCCCAGTCGCCGTGGATGGCTACACCTTC
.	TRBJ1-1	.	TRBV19	CASTILGVGTEAFF	TGTGCCAGTACTATATTGGGGGTAGGAACTGAAGCTTTCTTT
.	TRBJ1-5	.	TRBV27	CASSYGRGIGQPQHF	TGTGCCAGCAGTTATGGTAGGGGAATCGGGCAGCCCCAGCATTTT
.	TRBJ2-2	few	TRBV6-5	CASRRDTSTGELFF	TGTGCCAGCAGACGGGACACTAGCACCGGGGAGCTGTTTTTT
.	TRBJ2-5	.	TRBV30	CAWGIGVAETQYF	TGTGCCTGGGGGATAGGGGTAGCAGAGACCCAGTACTTC
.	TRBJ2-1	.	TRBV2	CASSEGRVEQFF	TGTGCCAGCAGTGAAGGCAGGGTTGAGCAGTTCTTC
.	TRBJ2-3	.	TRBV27	CASSLSQASTDTQYF	TGTGCCAGCAGTTTATCGCAGGCTAGCACAGATACGCAGTATTTT
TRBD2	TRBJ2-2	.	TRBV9	CASSVGLAGNTGELFF	TGTGCCAGCAGCGTAGGTCTAGCGGGAAACACCGGGGAGCTGTTTTTT
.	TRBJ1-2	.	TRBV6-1	CASTWTDSRIDGYTF	TGTGCCAGCACTTGGACAGATTCCCGGATTGATGGCTACACCTTC
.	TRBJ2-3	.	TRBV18	CASSETDTQYF	TGTGCCAGCTCAGAAACAGATACGCAGTATTTT
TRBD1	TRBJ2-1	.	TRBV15	CATSRDTGTGPSYNEQFF	TGTGCCACCAGCAGAGATACCGGGACAGGGCCCTCCTACAATGAGCAGTTCTTC
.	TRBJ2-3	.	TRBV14	CASSQNPTDTQYF	TGTGCCAGCAGCCAAAACCCCACAGATACGCAGTATTTT
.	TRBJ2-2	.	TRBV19	CASSILGTGELFF	TGTGCCAGTAGTATCTTGGGTACCGGGGAGCTGTTTTTT
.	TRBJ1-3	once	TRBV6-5	CASSSMGSGNTIYF	TGTGCCAGCAGTTCAATGGGGTCTGGAAACACCATATATTTT
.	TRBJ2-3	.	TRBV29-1	CSVGAGYGLSDTQYF	TGCAGCGTTGGGGCGGGGTATGGTCTTTCGGATACGCAGTATTTT
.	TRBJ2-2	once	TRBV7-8	CASSLAQLDTGELFF	TGTGCCAGCAGCTTAGCCCAATTGGACACCGGGGAGCTGTTTTTT
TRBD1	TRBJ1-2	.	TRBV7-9	CASSSDRGLFAYGYTF	TGTGCCAGCAGCTCCGACAGGGGCTTGTTCGCGTATGGCTACACCTTC
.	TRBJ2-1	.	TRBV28	CASTPSPPGTYNEQFF	TGTGCCAGCACCCCATCTCCGCCAGGGACCTACAATGAGCAGTTCTTC
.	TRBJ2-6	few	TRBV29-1	CSVSTGAGANVLTF	TGCAGCGTCAGTACGGGCGCTGGGGCCAACGTCCTGACTTTC
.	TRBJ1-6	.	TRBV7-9	CASSPSNAPLHF	TGTGCCAGCAGCCCTAGTAATGCACCCCTCCACTTT